A selection of T cell receptor beta chains follows, all from one sample in a study of blood T cell repertoires in COVID-19. Assay: immunoSEQ multiplex PCR; the TCRdb copy retains only in-frame clones and omits some. The sample yields 150,000 or so clones, over 70% seen once. The specimen was peripheral blood. Receptors originate from a woman aged 60-70 years with acute or convalescent COVID-19. Both conserved end residues are part of each CDR3. The D gene is left open where the match is weak. Rows give clone size only sometimes, using once, few, many, or a class for an expanded clone.

v_call: TRBV5-4
clone_size: .
cdr3_length: 13
j_call: TRBJ1-2
d_call: TRBD1
cdr3_nt: TGTGCCAGCAGCCTTGACAGGGAATATGGCTACACCTTC
cdr3_aa: CASSLDREYGYTF

v_call: TRBV28
clone_size: .
cdr3_length: 15
j_call: TRBJ2-3
d_call: TRBD2
cdr3_nt: TGTGCCAGCAGTTCGAGCGGGGCCTCCACAGATACGCAGTATTTT
cdr3_aa: CASSSSGASTDTQYF

v_call: TRBV2
clone_size: few
cdr3_length: 13
j_call: TRBJ1-2
d_call: .
cdr3_nt: TGTGCCAGCAGCCTCGGGGAGAACTATGGCTACACCTTC
cdr3_aa: CASSLGENYGYTF

v_call: TRBV27
clone_size: few
cdr3_length: 17
j_call: TRBJ1-2
d_call: TRBD1
cdr3_nt: TGTGCCAGCAGTTTCCGCTTTACCCGACAGGGGGTCGATGGCTACACCTTC
cdr3_aa: CASSFRFTRQGVDGYTF

v_call: TRBV9
clone_size: .
cdr3_length: 13
j_call: TRBJ1-2
d_call: TRBD1
cdr3_nt: TGTGCCAGCAGCGAGGGGACAGGTTTCGTCTACACCTTC
cdr3_aa: CASSEGTGFVYTF

v_call: TRBV27
clone_size: .
cdr3_length: 17
j_call: TRBJ2-6
d_call: .
cdr3_nt: TGTGCCAGCAATCCTCAGGGGCGAAGCTCTGGGGCCAACGTCCTGACTTTC
cdr3_aa: CASNPQGRSSGANVLTF

v_call: TRBV27
clone_size: .
cdr3_length: 15
j_call: TRBJ1-4
d_call: .
cdr3_nt: TGTGCCAGCAGTCCCTCAGGGATCCCTAATGAAAAACTGTTTTTT
cdr3_aa: CASSPSGIPNEKLFF

v_call: TRBV6-1
clone_size: .
cdr3_length: 14
j_call: TRBJ1-2
d_call: .
cdr3_nt: TGTGCCAGCAGTGAAGGCCCAGGGGCCTATGGCTACACCTTC
cdr3_aa: CASSEGPGAYGYTF

v_call: TRBV5-6
clone_size: .
cdr3_length: 13
j_call: TRBJ1-2
d_call: TRBD1
cdr3_nt: TGTGCCAGCAGCGAGGGACAGGGTCGTGGCTACACCTTC
cdr3_aa: CASSEGQGRGYTF

v_call: TRBV27
clone_size: .
cdr3_length: 17
j_call: TRBJ1-6
d_call: .
cdr3_nt: TGTGCCAGCAGTACATACACAGGGAGCTCCTATAATTCACCCCTCCACTTT
cdr3_aa: CASSTYTGSSYNSPLHF

v_call: TRBV7-2
clone_size: .
cdr3_length: 13
j_call: TRBJ2-5
d_call: .
cdr3_nt: TGTGCCAGCAGCTTAACGGAGAAGGCAGCCCAGTACTTC
cdr3_aa: CASSLTEKAAQYF

v_call: TRBV20-1
clone_size: .
cdr3_length: 11
j_call: TRBJ2-7
d_call: .
cdr3_nt: TGCAGTGCTACCAGCTCCTACGAGCAGTACTTC
cdr3_aa: CSATSSYEQYF

v_call: TRBV5-4
clone_size: .
cdr3_length: 16
j_call: TRBJ1-2
d_call: .
cdr3_nt: TGTGCCAGCAGCTGGGACACAGGCATCGGAGCCTATGGCTACACCTTC
cdr3_aa: CASSWDTGIGAYGYTF

v_call: TRBV19
clone_size: .
cdr3_length: 16
j_call: TRBJ2-3
d_call: TRBD2
cdr3_nt: TGTGCCAGTAGTAGAGGGACTAGCGGCAACACAGATACGCAGTATTTT
cdr3_aa: CASSRGTSGNTDTQYF

v_call: TRBV6-5
clone_size: .
cdr3_length: 15
j_call: TRBJ1-1
d_call: .
cdr3_nt: TGTGCCAGCAGTTACCAAGGGGCGATGAACACTGAAGCTTTCTTT
cdr3_aa: CASSYQGAMNTEAFF

v_call: TRBV12-5
clone_size: .
cdr3_length: 16
j_call: TRBJ1-6
d_call: .
cdr3_nt: TGTGCTAGTGGTTTGGGTTATGGGGAGGCAAGCTCACCCCTCCACTTT
cdr3_aa: CASGLGYGEASSPLHF

v_call: TRBV6-5
clone_size: .
cdr3_length: 15
j_call: TRBJ2-7
d_call: TRBD2
cdr3_nt: TGTGCCAGCAGTTCGCCCTCGGGACTAGCCGGCGAGCAGTACTTC
cdr3_aa: CASSSPSGLAGEQYF

v_call: TRBV7-2
clone_size: once
cdr3_length: 15
j_call: TRBJ2-1
d_call: .
cdr3_nt: TGTGCCAGCAGCTTATCGGTGAGCTCCTACAATGAGCAGTTCTTC
cdr3_aa: CASSLSVSSYNEQFF

v_call: TRBV2
clone_size: .
cdr3_length: 14
j_call: TRBJ2-2
d_call: TRBD1
cdr3_nt: TGTGCCAGCAGTTTCACAGGGGGCACCGGGGAGCTGTTTTTT
cdr3_aa: CASSFTGGTGELFF

v_call: TRBV28
clone_size: few
cdr3_length: 16
j_call: TRBJ1-2
d_call: .
cdr3_nt: TGTGCCAGCAGTCCCCCGGGGTTTGGGGCGGGGTATGGCTACACCTTC
cdr3_aa: CASSPPGFGAGYGYTF

v_call: TRBV2
clone_size: .
cdr3_length: 12
j_call: TRBJ2-7
d_call: TRBD1
cdr3_nt: TGTGCCAGCCGGGACAGGGGCTACGAGCAGTACTTC
cdr3_aa: CASRDRGYEQYF

v_call: TRBV7-9
clone_size: .
cdr3_length: 14
j_call: TRBJ1-1
d_call: .
cdr3_nt: TGTGCCAGCAGCCCCCGAACAGGGCCGGGGGAAGCTTTCTTT
cdr3_aa: CASSPRTGPGEAFF

v_call: TRBV6-5
clone_size: .
cdr3_length: 13
j_call: TRBJ1-5
d_call: .
cdr3_nt: TGTGCCAGCCGGGGGATTAGCAATCAGCCCCAGCATTTT
cdr3_aa: CASRGISNQPQHF